This T cell receptor (beta chain) derives from a study of blood T cell repertoires in COVID-19 (dated by TCRdb to 2018 to 2021). Regarding the research as a whole: Samples covering the acute and convalescent phases of COVID-19 were provided by collaborators in the United States, Italy and Spain. The material from the prospective study consisted of cDNA or gDNA derived from T cells, B-cell-depleted T cells, or PBMCs. The dataset comprised deeply sampled blood TCRbeta repertoires from subjects exposed to, actively infected with, or recovered from COVID-19. The repertoires were made available in a free public database intended to serve as a resource for research on the immune response to SARS-CoV-2. The samples were drawn from two sources: the first 160 participants of the ongoing ImmuneRACE study, and 1,000 to 1,500 subjects contributed by 6 global collaborators. The sample metadata nearly always contained a de-identified subject ID, COVID-19 status, age in years and sex. Where available, HLA class I and class II types were taken from metadata supplied by the sample provider and were not determined by assay-based typing.

TCRbeta CDR3 regions were amplified from genomic DNA by means of the immunoSEQ Assay, a bias-controlled multiplex PCR. On the study's bioinformatics: Within the assay, amplification of reference gene primers was used to estimate how many nucleated cells each sample contained. Sequence reads were collapsed and filtered to measure the absolute abundance of every unique TCRbeta CDR3 rearrangement. For each sample, productive Simpson clonality was calculated as the square root of Simpson's diversity index over productive rearrangements. TCRdb stores this immuneACCESS table with in-frame sequences only. Part of the clones is absent; in the studies checked, under half of the shortfall reflects unresolved V genes, and no reason is known for the rest. The DNA gave D and trimming, while V, J and clone size come from that table. A total of 450,000 or so clones appear in this sample, about 90% of them only once. In total, the top ten clones hold less than 0.75% of the sample.

In the prospective study, participants were about 18 to 89 years old, resided in about two dozen geographic areas of the United States, and were enrolled through a virtual design. Cohort assignment in the prospective study relied on participant-reported clinical history from a screening survey and a study questionnaire. Recovered participants in ImmuneRACE Cohort 3 were defined by two consecutive negative NP/OP PCR tests, clearance by a healthcare professional, or resolution of symptoms. In the prospective study, mobile phlebotomists collected whole blood, serum and a nasopharyngeal or oropharyngeal swab from each participant. Over an approximately 2-month period, participants in the prospective study had the option of providing additional blood draws and questionnaires. Prospective study blood samples were shipped either frozen or at room temperature before DNA extraction. Here is what the overall study found, with its caveats: The amount of clinical and demographic metadata varied by source and participant and was provided uncurated.

CDR1 and CDR2 (SNHLY, FYNNEI) derive from the germline V gene. Spanning cysteine to phenylalanine, the CDR3 consists of 15 amino acids. Left in the record is the CDR3 DNA by itself, 45 bases read in frame from the first base. Germline trimming amounts to 6 bases on V and 5 bases on J, with 11 as the count of junction bases outside the gene matches. A word on this clone: It has no known antigen specificity. No per-base quality is available; no much larger clone lies one base away.

The chain employs TRBV2 and TRBJ1-1; TRBD1 matches 8 bases in the middle. Sequenced input: PBMCs or T cells enriched from blood (not recorded which). The TCR originated in a man between 18 and 35 years old who had recovered from COVID-19. The nucleotides read TGTGCCAGCAGATCTAGGGACAGGTACGTTACTGAAGCTTTCTTT. Its amino acids are CASRSRDRYVTEAFF. The full variable domain, with segments outside the CDR3 supplied by the reference TRBV2 and TRBJ1-1 proteins, appears as EPEVTQTPSHQVTQMGQEVILRCVPISNHLYFYWYRQILGQKVEFLVSFYNNEISEKSEIFDDQFSVERPDGSNFTLKIRSTKLEDSAMYFCASRSRDRYVTEAFFGQGTRLTVV.